The clone carrying this T cell receptor (beta chain) showed up many times. Its specificity is not known. The data were taken from a study of spatial heterogeneity in lung cancer. Study-wide points: One measure, the expanded intratumoral alpha and beta TCR count, tracked tumor mutation counts.

Time point reported: sample taken at primary tumor resection. TCRdb reprocessed the 5' RACE reads via MiXCR and lists one record per CDR3 protein. Of about 11,000 distinct CDR3 sequences listed, 9.5% to 15% are singletons. Germline V gives CDR1 KGHDR, CDR2 SFDVKD. This CDR3 contains 15 residues. V was pared by 3 bases and J by 5 bases, with 15 bases between. The V call is TRBV24-1, the J call TRBJ2-5; D unresolved. The sequence was collected from a male donor with early-stage non-small cell lung cancer. Sequenced material: lung tumor tissue, taken at surgery. The CDR3 loop reads CATSDNQAHRETQYF. The DNA for the CDR3 is TGTGCCACCAGTGATAATCAGGCCCACCGGGAGACCCAGTACTTC.